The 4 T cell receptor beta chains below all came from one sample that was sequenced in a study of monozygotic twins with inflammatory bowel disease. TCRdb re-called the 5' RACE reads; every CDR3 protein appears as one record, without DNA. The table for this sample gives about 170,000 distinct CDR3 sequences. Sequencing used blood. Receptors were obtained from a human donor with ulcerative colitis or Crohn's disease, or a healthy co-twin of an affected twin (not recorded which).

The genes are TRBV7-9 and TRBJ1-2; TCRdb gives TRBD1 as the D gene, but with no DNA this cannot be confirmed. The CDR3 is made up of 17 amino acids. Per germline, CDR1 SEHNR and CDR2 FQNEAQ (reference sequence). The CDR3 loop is CASSFVGQGKANYGYTF.

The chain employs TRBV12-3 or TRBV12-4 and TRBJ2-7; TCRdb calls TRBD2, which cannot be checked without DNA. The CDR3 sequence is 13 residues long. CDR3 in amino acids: CASSRGGPREQYF.

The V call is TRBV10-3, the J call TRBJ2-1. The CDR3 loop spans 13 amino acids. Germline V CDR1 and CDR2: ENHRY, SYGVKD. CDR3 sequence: CAISESKHNEQFF.

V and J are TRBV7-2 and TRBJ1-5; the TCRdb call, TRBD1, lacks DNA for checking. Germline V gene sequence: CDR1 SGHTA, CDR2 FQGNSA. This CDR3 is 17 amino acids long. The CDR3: CASNSLTDRWSNQPQHF.